The rows below give T cell receptor beta chains drawn from one sample of a study of blood T cell repertoires in COVID-19. Repertoires were generated with immunoSEQ multiplex PCR, while TCRdb's copy carries only in-frame clones and drops some. Among 200,000 to 250,000 clones listed, approximately 83% were seen once. The sequencing input was peripheral blood. The receptors shown here come from a woman in her twenties or thirties with COVID-19, enrolled during active disease. Both conserved end residues are trimmed from each CDR3. Clone size is not always given. Where it is, it says once, few, many or a class for expanded clones.

clone size | V gene | CDR3 protein
. | TRBV11-1 | ASSPRGSSYEQY
once | TRBV10-1 | ARKDRGSYNEQF
. | TRBV24-1 | ATSDATGTYYEQY
. | TRBV7-2 | ASSLVGTGVNEQY
. | TRBV20-1 | SAKRGIEQY
. | TRBV27 | ASSFTFSGGANVLT
. | TRBV6-4 | ASGEGENTEAF
. | TRBV7-2 | ASSSGQGADTGELF
. | TRBV28 | ASSFWGRTDTQY
. | TRBV18 | ASSPPGRQGSGYT
. | TRBV7-2 | ASSRDRVDQPQH
. | TRBV19 | ASSFRDRNQPQH
few | TRBV4-3 | ASSQDQSSGREDTQY
many | TRBV2 | ASSDVAGRGPLH
. | TRBV23-1 | ASSQTGSYEQY
few | TRBV19 | ASSPGLAGGFSYNEQF
. | TRBV28 | ATHRGVEGAAF
. | TRBV6-2/TRBV6-3 | ASSYLGGRRTGELF
once | TRBV4-3 | ASSQEPYGGGTDTQY
. | TRBV28 | ASSPGQGGYEQY
. | TRBV10-3 | AISDQGSTGEQY
. | TRBV29-1 | SAQGYDPRQPQH
. | TRBV7-9 | ASSAPRDFVTQY
. | TRBV4-2 | ASSQDRNQPQH
. | TRBV18 | ASSLVGGQTNQPQH
. | TRBV3-1/TRBV3-2 | ASSQDWRSTDTQY
few | TRBV7-9 | ASRDPTAEWTGELF
. | TRBV25-1 | ASSDGLHYGYT
few | TRBV9 | ASSLAGGGQGLDTEAF
. | TRBV5-1 | ASSTGGTVHEQY
few | TRBV2 | ASRGGPLSYEQY
. | TRBV7-2 | ASSLFVPSEAF
. | TRBV5-6 | ASSLGQGHSPLH
. | TRBV15 | ATSREEGGVVISNQPQH
. | TRBV2 | ASMGAYNTGELF
. | TRBV19 | ASSSGSTDTQY
. | TRBV5-1 | ASSPGLAATKETQY
. | TRBV19 | ASSSGLAGVGEQF
. | TRBV30 | AWSPTGTQPQH
. | TRBV19 | ASSTSPQTDTQY
. | TRBV4-3 | ASSHDPGQKRNTIY
. | TRBV12-3/TRBV12-4 | ASSSGVNTEAF